This paragraph reports one T cell receptor (beta chain). V shed 0 bases and J 9 bases; nucleotides not matched to a gene: 15. CDR3 size: 18 residues. The germline V gene has CDR1 LNHDA and CDR2 SQIVND (reference sequence). The data were taken from a study of OX40 agonist ivuxolimab in advanced cancers. Method: immunoSEQ multiplex PCR; TCRdb's copy keeps in-frame clones and lacks some. The sample gives tens of thousands of clones, approximately 90% of which show up once; more than 20% is in the top ten. Patients with a history of autoimmune disease or on systemic immunosuppression were excluded. The chain recombines TRBV19 with TRBJ2-3; 10 positions match TRBD2. The sequence came from an adult with an advanced solid tumor such as melanoma, head and neck, liver or kidney cancer. Sequenced here: CD4+ or CD8+ T cells sorted from blood, sampled in a trial of the OX40 agonist ivuxolimab. The CDR3 sequence: CASSIDPQTSGRGETQYF. In DNA form, the CDR3 reads TGTGCCAGTAGTATAGATCCGCAGACTAGCGGGCGGGGAGAAACGCAGTATTTT.